This T cell receptor beta chain is from a study of blood T cell repertoires in COVID-19. The CDR3 spans 16 residues. The J segment lost 4 bases and the V segment lost 6 bases, leaving 14 bases of the junction unmatched. Germline V CDR1 and CDR2: WSHSY, SAAADI. Assay: immunoSEQ multiplex PCR; the TCRdb copy retains only in-frame clones and omits some. This repertoire shows roughly 180,000 clones, approximately 86% found once; its top ten account for roughly 8.2%. Material for sequencing was peripheral blood. The chain uses TRBV10-2 and TRBJ2-7, with 8 bases fitting TRBD2. The receptor's source is a man aged 60 to 69 with acute or convalescent COVID-19. The CDR3 protein is CASSLGGSGSRYEQYF. The CDR3 bases are TGCGCCAGCAGCCTAGGGGGGAGCGGGAGTAGGTACGAGCAGTACTTC.